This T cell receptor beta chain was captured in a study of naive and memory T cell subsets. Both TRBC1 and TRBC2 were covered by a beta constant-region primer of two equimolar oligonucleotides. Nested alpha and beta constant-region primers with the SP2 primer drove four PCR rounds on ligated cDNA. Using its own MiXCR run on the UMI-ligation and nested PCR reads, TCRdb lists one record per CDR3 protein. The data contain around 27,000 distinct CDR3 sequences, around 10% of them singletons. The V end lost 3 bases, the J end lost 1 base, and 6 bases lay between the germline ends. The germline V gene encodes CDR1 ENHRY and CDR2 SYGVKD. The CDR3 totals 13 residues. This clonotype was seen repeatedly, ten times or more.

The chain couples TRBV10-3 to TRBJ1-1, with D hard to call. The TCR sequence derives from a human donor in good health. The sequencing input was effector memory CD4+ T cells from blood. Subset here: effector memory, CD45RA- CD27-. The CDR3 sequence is CAISEAGNTEAFF. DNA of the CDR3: TGTGCCATCAGTGAAGCAGGGAACACTGAAGCTTTCTTT.